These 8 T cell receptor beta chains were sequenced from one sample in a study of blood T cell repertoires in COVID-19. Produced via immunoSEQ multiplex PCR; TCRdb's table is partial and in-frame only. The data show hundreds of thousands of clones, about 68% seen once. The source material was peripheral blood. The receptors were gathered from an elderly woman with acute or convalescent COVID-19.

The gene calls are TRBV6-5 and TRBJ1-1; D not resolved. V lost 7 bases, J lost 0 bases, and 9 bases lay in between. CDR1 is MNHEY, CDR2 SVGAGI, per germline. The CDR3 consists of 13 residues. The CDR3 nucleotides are TGTGCCAGCACATTAGTCATGAACACTGAAGCTTTCTTT. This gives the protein CASTLVMNTEAFF.

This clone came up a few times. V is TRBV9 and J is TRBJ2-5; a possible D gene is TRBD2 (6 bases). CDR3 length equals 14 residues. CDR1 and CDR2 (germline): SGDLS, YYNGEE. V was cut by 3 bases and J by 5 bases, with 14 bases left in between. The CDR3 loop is CASSARTTSETQYF. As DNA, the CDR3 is TGTGCCAGCAGCGCCAGGACTACTTCGGAGACCCAGTACTTC. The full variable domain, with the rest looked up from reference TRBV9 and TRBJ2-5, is DSGVTQTPKHLITATGQRVTLRCSPRSGDLSVYWYQQSLDQGLQFLIQYYNGEERAKGNILERFSAQQFPDLHSELNLSSLELGDSALYFCASSARTTSETQYFGPGTRLLVL.

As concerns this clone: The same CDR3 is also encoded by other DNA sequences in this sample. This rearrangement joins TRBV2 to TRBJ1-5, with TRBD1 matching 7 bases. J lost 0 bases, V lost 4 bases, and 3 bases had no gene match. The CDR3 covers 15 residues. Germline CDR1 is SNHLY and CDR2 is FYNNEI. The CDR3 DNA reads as TGTGCCAGCAGTGGGACAGGTAATAGCAATCAGCCCCAGCATTTT. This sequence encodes CASSGTGNSNQPQHF.

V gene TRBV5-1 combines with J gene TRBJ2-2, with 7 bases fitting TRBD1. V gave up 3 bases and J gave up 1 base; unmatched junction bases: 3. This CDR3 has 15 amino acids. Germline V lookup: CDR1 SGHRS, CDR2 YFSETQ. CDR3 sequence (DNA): TGCGCCAGCAGCTCGGGACAGCTGAACACCGGGGAGCTGTTTTTT. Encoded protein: CASSSGQLNTGELFF.

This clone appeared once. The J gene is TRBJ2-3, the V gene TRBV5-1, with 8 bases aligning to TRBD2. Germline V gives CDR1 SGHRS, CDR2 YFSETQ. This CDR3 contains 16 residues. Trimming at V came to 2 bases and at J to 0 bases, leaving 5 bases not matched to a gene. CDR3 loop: CASSFVIAGSTDTQYF. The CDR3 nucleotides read TGCGCCAGCAGCTTCGTGATAGCGGGGAGCACAGATACGCAGTATTTT.

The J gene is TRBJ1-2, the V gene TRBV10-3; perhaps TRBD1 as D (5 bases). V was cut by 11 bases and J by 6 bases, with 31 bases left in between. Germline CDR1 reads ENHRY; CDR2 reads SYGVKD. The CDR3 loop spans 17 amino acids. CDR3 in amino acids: CASRQGLNRQGSNGYTF. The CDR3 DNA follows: TGTGCCTCGAGGCAGGGACTCAACAGGCAGGGATCAAATGGCTACACCTTC.

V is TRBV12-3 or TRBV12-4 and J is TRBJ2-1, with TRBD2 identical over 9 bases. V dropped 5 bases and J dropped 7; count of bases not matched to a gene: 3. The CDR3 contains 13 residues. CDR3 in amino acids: CASSPTSGNEQFF. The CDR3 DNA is TGTGCCAGCAGTCCTACTAGCGGGAATGAGCAGTTCTTC.

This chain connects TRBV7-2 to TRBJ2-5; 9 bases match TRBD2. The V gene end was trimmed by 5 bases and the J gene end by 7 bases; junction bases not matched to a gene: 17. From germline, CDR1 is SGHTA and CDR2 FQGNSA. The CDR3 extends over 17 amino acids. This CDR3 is CASSPQAGGLKSGTQYF. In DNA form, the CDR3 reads TGTGCCAGCAGCCCACAAGCGGGAGGATTAAAGAGTGGGACCCAGTACTTC.